The 18 T cell receptor beta chains below were found in one sample sequenced in a study of early T cells in non-severe SARS-CoV-2 infection. One entry per CDR3 protein results from TCRdb running MiXCR on the 5' RACE reads. There are 25,000 to 30,000 distinct CDR3 sequences in the sample; 9.5% to 10% occur only once, and roughly an eighth lies in the top ten. Sequenced material: whole blood. The origin of the receptors is an adult who was a healthcare worker with PCR-confirmed SARS-CoV-2 infection or an uninfected control (not recorded which).

The chain has TRBV6-2 or TRBV6-3 and TRBJ1-2; D remains ambiguous. The germline V gene has CDR1 MNHEY and CDR2 SVGEGT. The V end was cut by 4 bases, the J end by 14 bases, with 14 bases between. The CDR3 has 11 amino acids. For the CDR3, the DNA is TGTGCCAGCAGTTCCCGGACTCTTGATACCTTC. It is translated as CASSSRTLDTF.

The rearrangement uses TRBV4-3 and TRBJ2-5; D tentatively fits TRBD1 or TRBD2 (5 bases each). V lost 4 bases, J lost 4 bases, and 13 bases lay in between. The CDR3 loop spans 14 amino acids. Germline values: CDR1 LGHNA, CDR2 YSLEER. Here the CDR3 reads CASSPAGRAETQYF. Here the CDR3 DNA reads TGCGCCAGCAGCCCGGCGGGCAGGGCAGAGACCCAGTACTTC.

There are many counts of this clonotype. The CDR3 DNA reads as TGCGCCAGCAGTGAGTCACAGGGGCCCGGCGTGAACACTGAAGCTTTCTTT. Protein: CASSESQGPGVNTEAFF. This chain links TRBV10-2 with TRBJ1-1, with 7 positions matching TRBD1. CDR1 is WSHSY and CDR2 is SAAADI in the germline V gene. V trimming: 0 bases; J trimming: 0 bases; junction bases outside the gene matches: 7. CDR3 length equals 17 residues.

Many counts were recorded for this clonotype. The chain couples TRBV3-1 to TRBJ2-7; 8 nucleotides match TRBD2. Per the germline V gene, CDR1 is LGHDT and CDR2 is YNNKEL (reference sequence). V shed 4 bases and J 2 bases; nucleotides not matched to a gene: 7. The CDR3 extends over 15 amino acids. In DNA form, the CDR3 reads TGTGCCAGCAGCCCTCCCGGGGGGGGCGCCTACGAGCAGTACTTC. Protein: CASSPPGGGAYEQYF.

This clonotype was found many times. The genes are TRBV3-1 and TRBJ2-3; 8 bases are a match to TRBD1. V trimming: 5 bases; J trimming: 4 bases; junction bases outside the gene matches: 5. The CDR3 runs 14 residues. Germline lookup yields CDR1 LGHDT and CDR2 YNNKEL (reference sequence). In nucleotides, the CDR3 is TGTGCCAGCAGCTATGGACAGGGCGCAGATACGCAGTATTTT. Translated, it gives CASSYGQGADTQYF.

This clonotype was picked up many times. The chain joins TRBV7-3 to TRBJ2-7; TRBD1 matches at 9 bases. The junction had 11 bases not matched to a gene; V was cut back by 2 bases and J by 6 bases. Germline CDR1 is SGHTA and CDR2 is FQGTGA. CDR3 length: 16 amino acids. The CDR3 DNA sequence: TGTGCCAGCAGCTTAGGACAGGGGAGGTTAGGTAGCGAGCAGTACTTC. Its translation: CASSLGQGRLGSEQYF.

This clonotype was seen more than once but under ten times. The V call is TRBV20-1, the J call TRBJ2-5, with 11 bases identical to TRBD2. Unmatched junction bases numbered 12, after V lost 3 bases and J lost 9 bases. CDR1 and CDR2 (germline): DFQATT, SNEGSKA (reference sequence). The CDR3 is 15 amino acids. The CDR3 here is CSARFSGGDSAAQYF. CDR3 coding DNA: TGCAGTGCTAGGTTTAGCGGGGGGGACTCAGCGGCCCAGTACTTC.

CDR3 nucleotides: TGTGCCTGGAGGGGGCCTGGGTCACCAGATACGCAGTATTTT. It yields the protein CAWRGPGSPDTQYF. The chain uses TRBV30 and TRBJ2-3; possibly TRBD1 for D (5 bases). V was pared by 3 bases and J by 4 bases, with 14 bases between. This CDR3 has 14 amino acids. The germline V gene encodes CDR1 GTSNPN and CDR2 SVGIG (reference sequence).

This clonotype came up a few times. V gene TRBV11-2 combines with J gene TRBJ2-7; tentatively, D is TRBD1 or TRBD2 (5 bases each). The CDR3 is 13 amino acids. The V gene lost 6 bases and the J gene lost 0 bases, with 9 bases spanning the gap. The germline CDR1 and CDR2 sequences are SGHAT and FQNNGV. The CDR3 coding sequence is TGTGCCAGCAGATCAGGGAGCTCCTACGAGCAGTACTTC. This gives the protein CASRSGSSYEQYF.

This clonotype was observed many times. The CDR3 sequence is CASSLEPGVRYEQYF. The CDR3 DNA reads TGCGCCAGCAGCTTGGAGCCAGGGGTGCGCTACGAGCAGTACTTC. The chain uses TRBV5-1 and TRBJ2-7, with D possibly TRBD1 on 6 matching bases. Trimming took 0 bases from V and 3 from J, leaving 13 bases between them. Germline V lookup: CDR1 SGHRS, CDR2 YFSETQ. The CDR3 spans 15 residues.

At least ten counts were recorded for this clonotype. The chain has TRBV6-5 and TRBJ2-3; D is unclear. The length of the CDR3 is 13 residues. Germline CDR1 MNHEY, CDR2 SVGAGI. Trimming removed 5 bases at V and 6 bases at J, with 12 bases between. The CDR3 DNA is TGTGCCAGCAGTCGAACCCAGTCGGATACGCAGTATTTT. As protein: CASSRTQSDTQYF.

This chain uses TRBV11-1 with TRBJ2-3, with a possible D match to TRBD2 (5 bases). The ends were cut back, 10 bases at V and 1 base at J, with 15 bases in the middle. This CDR3 has 14 amino acids. Germline CDR1 and CDR2: SGHAT and FQDESV (reference sequence). CDR3 amino acids: CATKTRTGTDTQYF. As DNA, the CDR3 is TGTGCCACCAAAACTAGAACGGGCACAGATACGCAGTATTTT. Variable domain in full (rest from reference TRBV11-1 and TRBJ2-3): EAEVAQSPRYKITEKSQAVAFWCDPISGHATLYWYRQILGQGPELLVQFQDESVVDDSQLPKDRFSAERLKGVDSTLKIQPAELGDSAMYLCATKTRTGTDTQYFGPGTRLTVL.

This clonotype has only a few counts. The V and J genes are TRBV30 and TRBJ1-2, with D perhaps TRBD1 (6 bases). The germline V gene encodes CDR1 GTSNPN and CDR2 SVGIG (reference sequence). CDR3 size: 9 residues. The V gene lost 8 bases and the J gene lost 8 bases, with 9 bases spanning the gap. CDR3 amino acids: CAGGLGYTF. Here the CDR3 DNA reads TGTGCCGGGGGGCTCGGCTACACCTTC.

This clonotype was seen more than once but under ten times. V is TRBV7-2 and J is TRBJ1-1; 7 bases map to TRBD1. Germline assignment: CDR1 SGHTA and CDR2 FQGNSA. The V and J ends lost 5 bases and 1 base, in that order; junction bases with no gene match: 7. The CDR3 has 15 amino acids. The CDR3 here is CASSRTGAGNTEAFF. For the CDR3, the DNA is TGTGCCAGCAGCCGTACAGGGGCGGGGAACACTGAAGCTTTCTTT. The full variable domain, in which reference TRBV7-2 and TRBJ1-1 provide the parts outside the CDR3, is GAGVSQSPSNKVTEKGKDVELRCDPISGHTALYWYRQSLGQGLEFLIYFQGNSAPDKSGLPSDRFSAERTGGSVSTLTIQRTQQEDSAVYLCASSRTGAGNTEAFFGQGTRLTVV.

Only a few counts were recorded for this clonotype. The chain links TRBV9 to TRBJ2-1, with 7 bases aligning to TRBD2. Germline CDR1 is SGDLS and CDR2 is YYNGEE. The CDR3 runs 15 residues. V trimming: 0 bases; J trimming: 2 bases; junction bases outside the gene matches: 2. CDR3 DNA sequence: TGTGCCAGCAGCGTAGGAGCGGGGACCTACAATGAGCAGTTCTTC. It encodes CASSVGAGTYNEQFF.

This clonotype is deemed medium-sized (0.01 to 0.1%). This rearrangement joins TRBV7-9 to TRBJ1-1; TRBD1 aligns across 10 bases. Germline V gene lookup returns CDR1 SEHNR and CDR2 FQNEAQ (reference sequence). The CDR3 runs to 15 residues. V lost 3 bases to trimming and J lost 10 bases; unmatched junction nucleotides: 11. Here the CDR3 DNA reads TGTGCCAGCAGCTTCCACTTGACAGGGGGCCATGGAGCTTTCTTT. Translated, it gives CASSFHLTGGHGAFF.

This clonotype is judged medium-sized (0.01 to 0.1%). This chain connects TRBV7-8 to TRBJ1-1, with 8 bases fitting TRBD1. CDR3 size: 17 residues. Germline loops: CDR1 SGHVS, CDR2 FQNEAQ. The V gene end was trimmed by 5 bases and the J gene end by 0 bases; junction bases not matched to a gene: 11. Here the CDR3 DNA reads TGTGCCAGCAGCAAGACAGGGGCCGCCCCCTTGAACACTGAAGCTTTCTTT. Amino acid sequence: CASSKTGAAPLNTEAFF.

The chain couples TRBV6-2 or TRBV6-3 to TRBJ2-1; TRBD1 matches 9 bases. This CDR3 has 15 amino acids. Trimming took 5 bases from V and 7 from J; bases not matched to a gene: 9. The germline gives CDR1 MNHEY, CDR2 SVGEGT. The CDR3 here is CASSPQGAPWNEQFF. The CDR3 DNA is TGTGCCAGCAGTCCACAGGGGGCGCCGTGGAATGAGCAGTTCTTC.